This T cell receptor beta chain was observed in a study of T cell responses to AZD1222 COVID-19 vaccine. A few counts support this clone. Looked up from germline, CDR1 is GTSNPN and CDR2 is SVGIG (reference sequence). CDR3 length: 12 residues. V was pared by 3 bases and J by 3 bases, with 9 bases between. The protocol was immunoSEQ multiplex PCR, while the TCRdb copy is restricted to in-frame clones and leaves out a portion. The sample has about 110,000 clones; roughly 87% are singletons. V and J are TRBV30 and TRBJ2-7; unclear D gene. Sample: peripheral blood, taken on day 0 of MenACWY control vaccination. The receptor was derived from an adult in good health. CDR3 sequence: CAWRGNSYEQYF. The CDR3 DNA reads TGTGCCTGGAGGGGAAACAGCTACGAGCAGTACTTC.